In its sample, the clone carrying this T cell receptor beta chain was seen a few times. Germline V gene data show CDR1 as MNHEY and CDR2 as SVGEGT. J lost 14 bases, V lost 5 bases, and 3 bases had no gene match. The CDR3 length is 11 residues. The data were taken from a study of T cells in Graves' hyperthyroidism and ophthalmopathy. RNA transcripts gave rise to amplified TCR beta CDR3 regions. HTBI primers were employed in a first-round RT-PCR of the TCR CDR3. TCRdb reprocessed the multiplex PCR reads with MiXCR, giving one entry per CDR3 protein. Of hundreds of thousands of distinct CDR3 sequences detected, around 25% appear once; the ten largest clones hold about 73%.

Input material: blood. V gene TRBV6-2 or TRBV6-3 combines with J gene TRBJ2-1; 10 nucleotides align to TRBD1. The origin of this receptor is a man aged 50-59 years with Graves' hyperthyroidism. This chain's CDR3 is CASSGGTGEFF. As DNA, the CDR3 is TGTGCCAGCAGTGGCGGGACAGGGGAGTTCTTC.